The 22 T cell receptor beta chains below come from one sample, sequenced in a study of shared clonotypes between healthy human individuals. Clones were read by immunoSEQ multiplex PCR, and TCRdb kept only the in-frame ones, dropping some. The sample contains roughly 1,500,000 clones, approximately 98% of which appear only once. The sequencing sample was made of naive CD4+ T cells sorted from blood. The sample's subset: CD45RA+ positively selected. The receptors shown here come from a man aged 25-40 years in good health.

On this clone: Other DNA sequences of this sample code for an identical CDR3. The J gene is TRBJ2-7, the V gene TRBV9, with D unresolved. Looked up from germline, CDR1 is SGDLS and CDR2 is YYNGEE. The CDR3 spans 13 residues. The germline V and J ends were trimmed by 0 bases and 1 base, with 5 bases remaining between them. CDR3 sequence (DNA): TGTGCCAGCAGCGTAGGCGTTTCCTACGAGCAGTACTTC. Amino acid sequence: CASSVGVSYEQYF.

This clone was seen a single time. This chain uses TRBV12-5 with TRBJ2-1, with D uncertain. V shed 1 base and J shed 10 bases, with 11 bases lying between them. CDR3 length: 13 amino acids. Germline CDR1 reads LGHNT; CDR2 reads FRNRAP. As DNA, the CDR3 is TGTGCTAGTGGTTTGGAGGCTCTGGTCGAGCAGTTCTTC. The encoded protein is CASGLEALVEQFF.

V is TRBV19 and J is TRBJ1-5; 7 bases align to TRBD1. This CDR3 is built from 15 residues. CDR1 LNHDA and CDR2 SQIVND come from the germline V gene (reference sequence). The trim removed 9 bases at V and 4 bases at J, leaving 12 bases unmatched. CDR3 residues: CASKSFPGGNQPQHF. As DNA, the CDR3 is TGTGCCAGCAAATCCTTTCCAGGGGGTAATCAGCCCCAGCATTTT. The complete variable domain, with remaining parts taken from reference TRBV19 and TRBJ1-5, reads DGGITQSPKYLFRKEGQNVTLSCEQNLNHDAMYWYRQDPGQGLRLIYYSQIVNDFQKGDIAEGYSVSREKKESFPLTVTSAQKNPTAFYLCASKSFPGGNQPQHFGDGTRLSIL.

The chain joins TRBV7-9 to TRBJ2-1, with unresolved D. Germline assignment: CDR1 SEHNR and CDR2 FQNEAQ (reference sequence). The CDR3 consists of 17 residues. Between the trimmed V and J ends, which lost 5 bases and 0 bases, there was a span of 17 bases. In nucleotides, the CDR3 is TGTGCCAGCAGCCCTGGTGGTGTGGGCAGCTCCTACAATGAGCAGTTCTTC. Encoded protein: CASSPGGVGSSYNEQFF.

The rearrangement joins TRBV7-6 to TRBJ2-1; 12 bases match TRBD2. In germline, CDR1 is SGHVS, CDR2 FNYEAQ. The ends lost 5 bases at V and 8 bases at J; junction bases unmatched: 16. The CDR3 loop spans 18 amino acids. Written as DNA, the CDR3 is TGTGCCAGCAGCCGGAACCAACCTAGCGGGAGGGCCGACTATGAGCAGTTCTTC. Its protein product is CASSRNQPSGRADYEQFF.

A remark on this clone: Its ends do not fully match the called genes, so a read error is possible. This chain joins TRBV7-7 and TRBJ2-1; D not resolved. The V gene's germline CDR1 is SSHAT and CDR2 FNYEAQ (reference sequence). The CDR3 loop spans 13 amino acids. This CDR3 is CASSQSSYNEQFF. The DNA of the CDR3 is TGTGCTAGCAGCCAGAGCTCCTACAATGAGCAGTTCTTC.

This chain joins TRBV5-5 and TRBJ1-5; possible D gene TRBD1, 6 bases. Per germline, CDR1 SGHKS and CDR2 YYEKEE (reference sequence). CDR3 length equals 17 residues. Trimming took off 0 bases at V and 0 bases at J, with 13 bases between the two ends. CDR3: CASSLDGGQGSNQPQHF. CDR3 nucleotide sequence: TGTGCCAGCAGCTTGGATGGGGGCCAGGGTAGCAATCAGCCCCAGCATTTT.

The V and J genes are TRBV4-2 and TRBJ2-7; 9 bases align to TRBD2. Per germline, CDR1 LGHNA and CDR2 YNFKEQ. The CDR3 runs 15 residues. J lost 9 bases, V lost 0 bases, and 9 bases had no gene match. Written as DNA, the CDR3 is TGTGCCAGCAGCCAAGACGGCTTAGCGGGAGTAGGGCAGTACTTC. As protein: CASSQDGLAGVGQYF.

CDR3 region: CASSLPLAGAADTQYF. As DNA, the CDR3 is TGTGCCAGCAGCCTACCTTTAGCGGGAGCGGCAGATACGCAGTATTTT. The J gene is TRBJ2-3, the V gene TRBV7-3; 9 nucleotides align to TRBD2. There are 16 residues in the CDR3. Germline CDR1 and CDR2: SGHTA and FQGTGA. Trimming took 5 bases from V and 4 from J; bases not matched to a gene: 10.

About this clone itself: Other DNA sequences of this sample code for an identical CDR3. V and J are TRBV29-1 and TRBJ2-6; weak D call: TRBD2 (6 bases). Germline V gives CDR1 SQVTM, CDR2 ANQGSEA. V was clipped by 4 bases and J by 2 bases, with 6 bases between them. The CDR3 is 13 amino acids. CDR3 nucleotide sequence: TGCAGCGTTGGGGGGGCTGGGGCCAACGTCCTGACTTTC. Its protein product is CSVGGAGANVLTF.

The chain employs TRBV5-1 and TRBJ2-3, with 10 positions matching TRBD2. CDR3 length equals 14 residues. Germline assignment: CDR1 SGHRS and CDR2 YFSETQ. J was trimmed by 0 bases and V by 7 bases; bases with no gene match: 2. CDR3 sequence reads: CASGSGGSTDTQYF. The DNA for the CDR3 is TGCGCCAGCGGTAGCGGGGGGAGCACAGATACGCAGTATTTT. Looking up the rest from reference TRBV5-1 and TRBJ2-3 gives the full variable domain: KAGVTQTPRYLIKTRGQQVTLSCSPISGHRSVSWYQQTPGQGLQFLFEYFSETQRNKGNFPGRFSGRQFSNSRSEMNVSTLELGDSALYLCASGSGGSTDTQYFGPGTRLTVL.

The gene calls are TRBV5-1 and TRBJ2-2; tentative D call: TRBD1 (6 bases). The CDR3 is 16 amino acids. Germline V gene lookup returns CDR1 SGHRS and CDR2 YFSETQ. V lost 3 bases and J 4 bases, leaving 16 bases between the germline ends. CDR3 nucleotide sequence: TGCGCCAGCAGCTCCTCCGGGACACTAATCACCGGGGAGCTGTTTTTT. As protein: CASSSSGTLITGELFF.

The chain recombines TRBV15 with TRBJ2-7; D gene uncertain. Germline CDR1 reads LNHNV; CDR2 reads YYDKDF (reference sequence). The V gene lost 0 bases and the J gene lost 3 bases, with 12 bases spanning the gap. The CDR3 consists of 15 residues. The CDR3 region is CATSRDRARDYEQYF. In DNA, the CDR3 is TGTGCCACCAGCAGAGATCGGGCAAGAGACTACGAGCAGTACTTC. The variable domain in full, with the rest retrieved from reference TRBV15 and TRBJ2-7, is DAMVIQNPRYQVTQFGKPVTLSCSQTLNHNVMYWYQQKSSQAPKLLFHYYDKDFNNEADTPDNFQSRRPNTSFCFLDIRSPGLGDTAMYLCATSRDRARDYEQYFGPGTRLTVT.

The CDR3 is CASSLVGGAPYNEQFF. The CDR3 DNA sequence: TGTGCCAGCAGCTTAGTGGGGGGGGCGCCTTACAATGAGCAGTTCTTC. The V gene is TRBV7-8, the J gene TRBJ2-1; possibly TRBD2 for D (7 bases). The CDR3 runs 16 residues. CDR1 SGHVS and CDR2 FQNEAQ come from the germline V gene. V gave up 1 base and J gave up 4 bases, with 14 bases separating them.

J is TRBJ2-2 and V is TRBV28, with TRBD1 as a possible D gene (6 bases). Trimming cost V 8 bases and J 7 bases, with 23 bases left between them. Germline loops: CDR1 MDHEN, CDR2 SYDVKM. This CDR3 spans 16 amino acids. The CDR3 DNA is TGTGCCAGCTCTACCGCAGGGGTTCGCCCTTTCGGGGAGCTGTTTTTT. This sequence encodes CASSTAGVRPFGELFF.

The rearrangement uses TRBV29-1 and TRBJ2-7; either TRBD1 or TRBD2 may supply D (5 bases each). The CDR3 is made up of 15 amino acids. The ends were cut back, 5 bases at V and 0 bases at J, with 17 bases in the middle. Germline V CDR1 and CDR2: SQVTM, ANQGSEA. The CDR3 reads CSVTGAGAPSYEQYF. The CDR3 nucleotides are TGCAGCGTTACGGGTGCCGGGGCTCCCTCCTACGAGCAGTACTTC.

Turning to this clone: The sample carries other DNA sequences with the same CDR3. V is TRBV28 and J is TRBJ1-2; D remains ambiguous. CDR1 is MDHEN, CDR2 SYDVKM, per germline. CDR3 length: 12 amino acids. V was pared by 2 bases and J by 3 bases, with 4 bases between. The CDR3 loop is CASSLRDYGYTF. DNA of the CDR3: TGTGCCAGCAGTTTACGGGACTATGGCTACACCTTC.

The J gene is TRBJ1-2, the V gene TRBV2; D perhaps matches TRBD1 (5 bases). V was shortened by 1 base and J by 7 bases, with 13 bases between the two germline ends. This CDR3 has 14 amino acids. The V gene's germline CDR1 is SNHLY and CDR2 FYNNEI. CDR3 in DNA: TGTGCCAGCAGTGAAGGACAGTATATGTTTGGCTACACCTTC. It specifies CASSEGQYMFGYTF.

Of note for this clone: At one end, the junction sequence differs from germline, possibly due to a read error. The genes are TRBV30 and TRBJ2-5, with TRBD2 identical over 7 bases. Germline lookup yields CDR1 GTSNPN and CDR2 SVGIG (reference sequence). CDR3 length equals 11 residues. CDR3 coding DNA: TGTGCCTCGAGTACGGGAGGGACCCAGTACTTC. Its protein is CASSTGGTQYF.

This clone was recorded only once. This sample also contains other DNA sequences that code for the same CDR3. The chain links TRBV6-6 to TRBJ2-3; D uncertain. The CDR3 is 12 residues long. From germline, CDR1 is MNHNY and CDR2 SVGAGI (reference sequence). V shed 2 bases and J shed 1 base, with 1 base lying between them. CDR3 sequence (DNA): TGTGCCAGCAGTTACGGCACAGATACGCAGTATTTT. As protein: CASSYGTDTQYF.

CDR3 in amino acids: CASTQVGSQETQYF. The CDR3 region has the DNA TGTGCCAGCACCCAGGTCGGGTCCCAAGAGACCCAGTACTTC. The chain joins TRBV5-4 to TRBJ2-5, with D unresolved. V lost 6 bases and J 1 base, leaving 13 bases between the germline ends. Germline CDR1 reads SGHNT; CDR2 reads YYREEE (reference sequence). CDR3 length: 14 amino acids. Based on the CDR3 plus reference TRBV5-4 and TRBJ2-5, the full variable domain is ETGVTQSPTHLIKTRGQQVTLRCSSQSGHNTVSWYQQALGQGPQFIFQYYREEENGRGNFPPRFSGLQFPNYSSELNVNALELDDSALYLCASTQVGSQETQYFGPGTRLLVL.

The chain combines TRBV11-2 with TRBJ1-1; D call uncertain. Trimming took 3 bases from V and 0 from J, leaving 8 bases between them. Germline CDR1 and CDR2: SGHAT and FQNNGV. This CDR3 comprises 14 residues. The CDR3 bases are TGTGCCAGCAGCTTGCAGGCCGTGAACACTGAAGCTTTCTTT. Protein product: CASSLQAVNTEAFF. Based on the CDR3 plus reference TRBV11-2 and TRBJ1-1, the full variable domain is EAGVAQSPRYKIIEKRQSVAFWCNPISGHATLYWYQQILGQGPKLLIQFQNNGVVDDSQLPKDRFSAERLKGVDSTLKIQPAKLEDSAVYLCASSLQAVNTEAFFGQGTRLTVV.